This TCR beta chain was captured in a study of early T cells in non-severe SARS-CoV-2 infection. The wider study: The input, bulk RNA from unsorted whole blood, was sequenced, and chains were unpaired.

CDR3 length: 13 residues. Between the trimmed V and J ends, which lost 5 bases and 2 bases, there was a span of 10 bases. Germline CDR1 and CDR2: SGHVS and FNYEAQ. At least ten counts were recorded for this clonotype. MiXCR was run by TCRdb on the 5' RACE reads, yielding one entry per CDR3 protein. This sample has around 20,000 distinct CDR3 sequences, with approximately 4.3% found just once. Sequenced material: whole blood. The chain combines TRBV7-6 with TRBJ2-7; D perhaps matches TRBD2 (6 bases). This clonotype originated in an adult who was a healthcare worker with PCR-confirmed SARS-CoV-2 infection or an uninfected control (not recorded which). CDR3 bases: TGTGCCAGCAGCCGGGGGAAGACCTACGAGCAGTACTTC. The encoded protein is CASSRGKTYEQYF. The full variable domain, its missing parts supplied by reference TRBV7-6 and TRBJ2-7, is GAGVSQSPRYKVTKRGQDVALRCDPISGHVSLYWYRQALGQGPEFLTYFNYEAQQDKSGLPNDRFSAERPEGSISTLTIQRTEQRDSAMYRCASSRGKTYEQYFGPGTRLTVT.